The rows below give T cell receptor beta chains drawn from one sample of a study of T cells in Graves' hyperthyroidism and ophthalmopathy. TCRdb reprocessed the multiplex PCR reads with MiXCR, giving one entry per CDR3 protein. Of hundreds of thousands of distinct CDR3 sequences in the sample, approximately 14% were seen once. Sequenced: blood. These receptors all stem from a woman between 45 and 65 years old with Graves' ophthalmopathy. Each CDR3 is given with its conserved first and last residue. The D gene is left open where the match is weak. Size values are once, few and many counts, or a class for expanded clones, and some rows have none.

clone_size d_call j_call v_call cdr3_nt cdr3_aa
. . TRBJ2-1 TRBV6-2/TRBV6-3 TGTGCCAGCAGTTTTCCTGAGAGGGGGTCGTTCTTC CASSFPERGSFF
. TRBD2 TRBJ2-5 TRBV18 TGTGCCAGCTCACCACCGACTAGCTGGCAAGAGACCCAGTACTTC CASSPPTSWQETQYF
. . TRBJ1-2 TRBV29-1 TGCAGCGTCAACTTAGGGATGGGCTATGGCTACACCTTC CSVNLGMGYGYTF
many TRBD2 TRBJ2-3 TRBV7-6 TGTGCCAGCAGCTCTCGCCGCGGGAGCGGGGATACGCAGTATTTT CASSSRRGSGDTQYF
few TRBD1 TRBJ2-1 TRBV19 TGTGCCAGTAGTAAACAGGGGGCCCACAGTGAGCAGTTCTTC CASSKQGAHSEQFF
many . TRBJ2-2 TRBV7-8 TGTGCCAGCAGCTTCTGGGTGTCCGGGGAGCTGTTTTTT CASSFWVSGELFF
. TRBD2 TRBJ2-1 TRBV20-1 TGCAGTGCTAGGGGACTAGCGGGAGTAAGCGAGCAGTTCTTC CSARGLAGVSEQFF
many . TRBJ1-1 TRBV12-3/TRBV12-4 TGTGCCAGCAGTTTAGCGCGTCCACCGAACACTGAAGCTTTCTTT CASSLARPPNTEAFF
many . TRBJ2-1 TRBV2 TGTGCCAGCAGTGAGGGCAGGGGTGAGCAGTTCTTC CASSEGRGEQFF
. TRBD1 TRBJ1-1 TRBV28 TGTGCCAGCAGACCTCCGGGACAGGGAGGCACTGAAGCTTTCTTT CASRPPGQGGTEAFF
many . TRBJ2-3 TRBV5-1 TGCGCCAGCAGCTTGAACCCAGGTGATACGCAGTATTTT CASSLNPGDTQYF
. TRBD2 TRBJ2-5 TRBV12-3/TRBV12-4 TGTGCCAGCAGTCGCCGACTAGCGGGAATACAAGAGACCCAGTACTTC CASSRRLAGIQETQYF
. TRBD2 TRBJ2-1 TRBV28 TGTGCCAGCAGTTCCCCGGGGGGGAGGGCCCGCAATGAGCAGTTCTTC CASSSPGGRARNEQFF
few . TRBJ2-3 TRBV10-3 TGTGCCGCAAGGGATGACACAGATACGCAGTATTTT CAARDDTDTQYF
. . TRBJ2-7 TRBV20-1 TGCAGTGCTAGAGAACAGGGTAGCTCCTACGAGCAGTACTTC CSAREQGSSYEQYF
. . TRBJ2-5 TRBV6-1 TGTGCCAGCAGCCTAACGACACGGGGGTCCCAAGAGACCCAGTACTTC CASSLTTRGSQETQYF
many . TRBJ2-1 TRBV10-3 TGTGCCACCGTTCGGGATTACAATGAGCAGTTCTTC CATVRDYNEQFF
. TRBD1 TRBJ2-7 TRBV28 TGTGCCAGCAGACGGAAGACACAGGGGATCGGCTCCTACGAGCAGTACTTC CASRRKTQGIGSYEQYF
many TRBD1 TRBJ1-4 TRBV28 TGTGCCAGCAGTCAACGACAGGGCTTGGAAAAACTGTTTTTT CASSQRQGLEKLFF
few . TRBJ2-1 TRBV7-3 TGTGCCAGCAGCTCCCACGGGTACAATGAGCAGTTCTTC CASSSHGYNEQFF
many TRBD1 TRBJ2-7 TRBV29-1 TGCAGCGTTGGAAGACAGGGTGTTCCCTACGAGCAGTACTTC CSVGRQGVPYEQYF
. TRBD1 TRBJ2-7 TRBV18 TGTGCCAGCTCGACGGGACAGACCTACGAGCAGTACTTC CASSTGQTYEQYF
many . TRBJ1-5 TRBV6-1 TGTGCCAGCAGTGAAAGGGACCCCCAGCATTTT CASSERDPQHF
. TRBD2 TRBJ2-1 TRBV20-1 TGCAGTGCGATCGGGACTAGCGGGAGTAGGGGTGAGCAGTTCTTC CSAIGTSGSRGEQFF